This TCR beta chain was found in a study of human T cells and chemical hapten exposure (dated by TCRdb to the early 2020s). For context, the study as a whole: For sensitization, 2% DPC in acetone was applied to an approximately 2 cm by approximately 2 cm area of upper inner arm skin. Blood samples were taken from patients before sensitization (week 0) and at 2, 6 and about 24 weeks after DPC sensitization. Under 30 alopecia patients gave blood for TCR sequencing at one to four time points (pre-sensitization, 2, 6 and 24 weeks). Alopecia areata with under or over 50% scalp involvement, alopecia totalis and alopecia universalis were represented in the patient cohort, which was mostly female. The study tracked peripheral blood TCR repertoire changes in vivo during primary and secondary sensitization to the hapten diphenylcyclopropenone (DPC) in alopecia patients. Patch tests used Finn chambers with 0.01% DPC on the upper back, scored after 6 days by International Contact Dermatitis Research Group standards. Libraries were combined into a pool for sequencing, and differences in TCR yield between samples came mainly from small differences in library volumes within the pool. Weekly therapeutic DPC doses were additionally applied to the scalp of patients throughout the roughly 24-week study period. Overall study results and their limits: A positive correlation was found between the number of PT1 expanded TCRs and patch test score, with significance reached at thresholds 8, 16 and 32 but not 4. After repeated subsampling, changes were observed in the strength of the expansion versus patch-test correlation and in the threshold at which the correlation became significant. Significantly more large CDR3 similarity clusters were formed by expanded TCRs than by pre-sensitization or healthy control sets, consistent with antigen-driven responses. DPC sensitization did not change the number of TCRs with a frequency above 1 in 1000, and there was no evidence of changes in global repertoire structure. Because every patient had alopecia, a presumed autoimmune disease, the patients' immune response might differ from that of healthy individuals.

About this clonotype: Its antigen specificity is not known. Base qualities are missing; no much larger clone stands one base away.

Taken from cysteine to phenylalanine, the CDR3 has 15 residues. Here the CDR3 DNA is all that survives: 45 bases in frame from base 1. V loses 2 bases at its end and J loses 2 bases; junction bases beyond the gene matches: 3. The germline V gene (reference sequence) provides CDR1 SEHNR and CDR2 FQNEAQ. Libraries were made using RACE. Sequencing instrument: NextSeq 500. Library preparation attached unique molecular identifiers to individual cDNA molecules for quantitative, reproducible TCR counting. For every blood RNA sample, sequencing covered both the TCR alpha and TCR beta chains. In the source study's methods: The median number of TCRs per sample was over 95,000, ranging from about 20,000 to 750,000. The Decombinator software suite was used to annotate the V, J and CDR3 of the TCR reads. Every sample was subsampled to the same number of TCRs (28,000) for the PS versus PT1 abundance plots. TCRs were defined as expanded if absent before sensitization and observed at least eight times at the 2-week time point. Clones were called with MiXCR by TCRdb after fastp trimmed the public reads at Q25, and only in-frame beta chains were retained. Merged by CDR3 protein, the rows form single entries marked with the most common genes and DNA. For this entry, the V and J calls and clone size follow TCRdb and not the study's own pipeline. The sample table records tens of thousands of distinct CDR3 sequences; about 31% of these occur just once. The top ten hold roughly 9.8% of the sample.

The meaning of the sample's time point label: patch test 1, 2 weeks after DPC sensitization. Read against the paper, the sample's treatment or condition label means: therapeutic diphenylcyclopropenone sensitization with weekly scalp DPC. At each patch-test visit, blood was drawn before the patch test was applied. To be eligible, patients had to be aged 18 to 70, diagnosed with alopecia and judged suitable for DPC therapy, while pregnant patients were excluded. Total RNA was isolated from unfractionated whole blood collected in Tempus Blood RNA tubes. The material was whole blood, obtained in connection with sensitization to the hapten diphenylcyclopropenone (DPC). The chain was built from TRBV7-9 and TRBJ2-1, and 7 bases in between align with TRBD2. This TCR derives from a man between 35 and 55 years old with alopecia areata. Some clones in this sample may be carry-over from other donors' samples. The sequenced DNA: TGTGCCAGCAGCTTAATGGGGGGGGCCTACAATGAGCAGTTCTTC. Translated, this is CASSLMGGAYNEQFF.